The 3 T cell receptor beta chains below were found in one sample sequenced in a study of blood T cell repertoires in COVID-19 (dated by TCRdb to the early 2020s). The library came from the immunoSEQ multiplex PCR assay. TCRdb carries this immuneACCESS record with in-frame sequences only. Its versions omit some clonotypes, under half of them owing to an unresolved V gene in the studies checked, with the rest unexplained. This sample lists 45,000 to 70,000 clones; less than 75% were detected once. In total, the top ten clones hold roughly 18% of the sample. Sequencing was carried out using peripheral blood. The receptor source for this set is a woman between 45 and 65 years old with active or convalescent COVID-19.

This clone was detected only once. J is TRBJ2-7 and V is TRBV21-1; TRBD2 reflects the table's D call only, with no check against the DNA. TRBV21-1 is assigned pseudogene status. The CDR3 covers 15 residues. CDR3 in amino acids: CASSKARVGGYEQYF. CDR3 in DNA: TGTGCCAGCAGCAAAGCCAGAGTAGGAGGCTACGAGCAGTACTTC.

The chain employs TRBV27 and TRBJ2-7; 11 bases line up with TRBD2. Trimming at V came to 6 bases and at J to 4 bases, leaving 11 bases not matched to a gene. The V gene's germline CDR1 is MNHEY and CDR2 SMNVEV (reference sequence). This CDR3 is built from 16 residues. This CDR3 is CASRGTSGKRRYEQYF. Written as DNA, the CDR3 is TGTGCCAGCAGGGGGACTAGCGGAAAGCGACGTTACGAGCAGTACTTC.

J is TRBJ2-7 and V is TRBV7-9, with 7 bases fitting TRBD1. Trimming removed 4 bases from V and 3 bases from J; junction bases left unmatched: 6. The germline V gene encodes CDR1 SEHNR and CDR2 FQNEAQ (reference sequence). This CDR3 contains 14 residues. CDR3 region: CASSSRDRLYEQYF. In nucleotides, the CDR3 is TGTGCCAGCAGCTCCCGGGACAGACTCTACGAGCAGTACTTC.